The source of this TCR beta chain is a study of human T cells and chemical hapten exposure. Study as a whole: After 6 days, upper back 0.01% DPC patch tests were scored. The study's findings and limits: Significantly more large CDR3 similarity clusters arose among expanded TCRs than among controls.

Germline CDR1 MNHEY, CDR2 SVGAGI. Trimming shortened V by 0 bases and J by 6 bases, and 13 bases separated the two germline ends. The CDR3 sequence is 15 residues long. From the RACE reads, TCRdb called clonotypes with MiXCR, one entry per CDR3 protein. The sample carries over 85,000 distinct CDR3 sequences, approximately 11% recorded once. The sample holds many counts of this clonotype. No antigen is known for it. Time point denoted: pre-sensitization, week 0. Indicated treatment: therapeutic diphenylcyclopropenone sensitization with weekly scalp DPC. The sample consisted of whole blood, taken in connection with sensitization to the hapten diphenylcyclopropenone (DPC). This receptor was identified in an older woman with alopecia areata. Some clones in this sample may be carry-over from other donors' samples. The gene calls are TRBV6-5 and TRBJ2-3; no clear D gene. The CDR3 DNA sequence: TGTGCCAGCAGTTACTCCGGCCGACCCTACGATACGCAGTATTTT. Translating it yields CASSYSGRPYDTQYF.